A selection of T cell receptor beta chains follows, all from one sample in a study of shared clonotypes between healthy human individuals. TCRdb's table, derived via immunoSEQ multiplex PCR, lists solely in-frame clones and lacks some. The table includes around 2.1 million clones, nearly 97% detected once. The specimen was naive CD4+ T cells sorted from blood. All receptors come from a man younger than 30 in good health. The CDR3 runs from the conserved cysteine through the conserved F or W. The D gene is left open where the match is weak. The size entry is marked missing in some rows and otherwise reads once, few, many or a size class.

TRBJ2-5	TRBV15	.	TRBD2	TGTGCCACCAGCATTCTGACTAGCGGGAGCGAGACCCAGTACTTC	CATSILTSGSETQYF
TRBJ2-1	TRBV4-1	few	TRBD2	TGCGCCAGCAGCCAATCTAGCGGGCTATACAATGAGCAGTTCTTC	CASSQSSGLYNEQFF
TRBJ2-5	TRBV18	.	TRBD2	TGTGCCAGCTCACCAGGCGGGAGCGAGACCCAGTACTTC	CASSPGGSETQYF
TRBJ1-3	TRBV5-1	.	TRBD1	TGCGCCAGCAGCTCGGGACAGGTCTCTGGAAACACCATATATTTT	CASSSGQVSGNTIYF
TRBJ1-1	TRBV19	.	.	TGTGCCAGTAGTGCATCCGGGGCAGCGGCTTTCTTT	CASSASGAAAFF
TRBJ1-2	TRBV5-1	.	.	TGCGCCAGCAAACCGACAGATTCTAACTATGGCTACACCTTC	CASKPTDSNYGYTF
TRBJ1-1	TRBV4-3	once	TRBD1	TGCGCCAGCAGCCAAGATACCCAGCAGGGGGCAAGAGCTTTCTTT	CASSQDTQQGARAFF
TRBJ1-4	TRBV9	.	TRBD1	TGTGCCAGCAGCGCACAGGGGACTAATGAAAAACTGTTTTTT	CASSAQGTNEKLFF
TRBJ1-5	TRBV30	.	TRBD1	TGTGCCTGGAGTCCACAGGGGGCTAACCAGCCCCAGCATTTT	CAWSPQGANQPQHF
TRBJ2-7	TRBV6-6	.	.	TGTGCCAGCAGTTACTCTGGTAGGGCCTCCGAGCAGTACTTC	CASSYSGRASEQYF
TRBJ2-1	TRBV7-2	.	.	TGTGCCAGCGAAGGGTCTACCTACAATGAGCAGTTCTTC	CASEGSTYNEQFF
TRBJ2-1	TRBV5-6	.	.	TGTGCCAGCAGCCCGACCCCACCACACAATGAGCAGTTCTTC	CASSPTPPHNEQFF
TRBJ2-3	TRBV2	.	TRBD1	TGTGCCAGAGGGGGCCCCTCCTCAGATACGCAGTATTTT	CARGGPSSDTQYF
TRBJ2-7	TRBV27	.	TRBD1	TGTGCCAGCAGTCCTATGGACTGGGGGACAGGGGACGCCCGGGAGCAGTACTTC	CASSPMDWGTGDAREQYF
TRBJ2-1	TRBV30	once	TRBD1	TGTGCCTACGCGACAGGGGGCGTACGATGGGACAATGAGCAGTTCTTC	CAYATGGVRWDNEQFF